These 20 T cell receptor beta chains were all obtained from the same sample, sequenced in a study of shared clonotypes between healthy human individuals. This table comes from immunoSEQ multiplex PCR, and its TCRdb copy is limited to in-frame clones, with some not included. This table has about half a million clones, 70% to 80% appearing once. The sample consisted of PBMCs. Receptors originate from a woman aged 40 to 49 in good health. Some clones in this sample may be carry-over from other donors' samples.

The gene calls are TRBV7-9 and TRBJ1-2; no firm D call. CDR1 is SEHNR, CDR2 FQNEAQ, per germline (reference sequence). V lost 1 base and J lost 2, with 5 bases in between. The length of the CDR3 is 13 residues. In DNA, the CDR3 is TGTGCCAGCAGCTTAGGGCAGAACTATGGCTACACCTTC. Amino acids: CASSLGQNYGYTF.

Comments on this clone: A much larger clone is a single base away; this may be a read error. V is TRBV9 and J is TRBJ2-1; TRBD2 agrees at 10 bases. Germline-derived CDR1 and CDR2 are SGDLS and YYNGEE. The CDR3 has 15 amino acids. Trimming cost V 3 bases and J 2 bases; bases outside gene matches: 2. CDR3 in amino acids: CASSAAGGPYNEQFF. CDR3 sequence (DNA): TGTGCCAGCAGCGCAGCGGGAGGGCCCTACAATGAGCAGTTCTTC.

V is TRBV30 and J is TRBJ2-3; a possible D gene is TRBD2 (6 bases). CDR1 is GTSNPN, CDR2 SVGIG, per germline (reference sequence). Trimming took 2 bases from V and 11 from J, leaving 20 bases between them. CDR3 length: 14 amino acids. The CDR3 DNA reads as TGTGCCTGGAGTACGCACCGATCCTTGGGGGGGCAGTATTTT. It codes for CAWSTHRSLGGQYF.

The chain is built from TRBV7-2 and TRBJ2-1; 8 nucleotides align to TRBD2. Losses at the gene ends were 6 bases for V and 6 bases for J; bases not matched to a gene: 4. Germline CDR1 reads SGHTA; CDR2 reads FQGNSA. This CDR3 has 13 residues. CDR3 nucleotide sequence: TGTGCCAGCAGTCTAGCGGGTATCAATGAGCAGTTCTTC. Residues: CASSLAGINEQFF.

This clone was counted once. V is TRBV18 and J is TRBJ2-3; tentative D call: TRBD2 (5 bases). Germline V gene lookup returns CDR1 KGHSH and CDR2 LQKENI. V lost 2 bases to trimming and J lost 0 bases, with 12 bases between them. The CDR3 is 16 residues long. CDR3 in amino acids: CASSPEGLESTDTQYF. The CDR3 DNA reads as TGTGCCAGCTCACCAGAAGGACTGGAGAGCACAGATACGCAGTATTTT. The full variable domain, its missing parts supplied by reference TRBV18 and TRBJ2-3, is NAGVMQNPRHLVRRRGQEARLRCSPMKGHSHVYWYRQLPEEGLKFMVYLQKENIIDESGMPKERFSAEFPKEGPSILRIQQVVRGDSAAYFCASSPEGLESTDTQYFGPGTRLTVL.

To note about this clone: The junction differs from germline at one of its ends, possibly a read error. CDR3 DNA sequence: TGTGCCTGGAGCCATAAATACACGGGGACAGAGACCCAGCACTTC. Translating gives CAWSHKYTGTETQHF. This chain connects TRBV30 to TRBJ2-5; TRBD1 matches at 7 bases. Germline assignment: CDR1 GTSNPN and CDR2 SVGIG (reference sequence). The CDR3 runs 15 residues.

J is TRBJ1-2 and V is TRBV27; possibly TRBD1 for D (6 bases). Trimming cost V 6 bases and J 4 bases, with 15 bases left between them. This CDR3 is built from 14 residues. Per germline, CDR1 MNHEY and CDR2 SMNVEV (reference sequence). In DNA form, the CDR3 reads TGTGCCAGCAGCCGGAACAGGGACGTCTATGGCTACACCTTC. It yields the protein CASSRNRDVYGYTF.

The gene calls are TRBV5-1 and TRBJ2-1, with D unclear. Germline CDR1 reads SGHRS; CDR2 reads YFSETQ. Deletions cut 0 bases from V and 8 bases from J, with 9 bases between. The CDR3 loop spans 13 amino acids. Written as DNA, the CDR3 is TGCGCCAGCAGCTTGGAGGTGGGTTATGAGCAGTTCTTC. It yields the protein CASSLEVGYEQFF. The variable domain in full, with the rest retrieved from reference TRBV5-1 and TRBJ2-1, is KAGVTQTPRYLIKTRGQQVTLSCSPISGHRSVSWYQQTPGQGLQFLFEYFSETQRNKGNFPGRFSGRQFSNSRSEMNVSTLELGDSALYLCASSLEVGYEQFFGPGTRLTVL.

To note about this clone: This likely reflects a read error, since a far larger clone is one base away. This sequence joins TRBV6-1 and TRBJ2-4, with TRBD2 matching over 10 bases. Germline V gene data show CDR1 as MNHNS and CDR2 as SASEGT. Trimming removed 4 bases from V and 6 bases from J; junction bases left unmatched: 6. This CDR3 region has 15 residues. This CDR3 reads CASSAIAGGVNIQYF. The CDR3, as DNA: TGTGCCAGCAGTGCGATAGCGGGAGGAGTAAACATTCAGTACTTC.

The chain couples TRBV18 to TRBJ2-5, with D uncertain. Trimming removed 0 bases from V and 5 bases from J, with 10 bases in between. The germline CDR1 and CDR2 sequences are KGHSH and LQKENI. The CDR3 length is 14 residues. CDR3 bases: TGTGCCAGCTCACCACCGACCGCCGGGGAGACCCAGTACTTC. Its protein product is CASSPPTAGETQYF.

As for this clone: A far larger clone is one nucleotide away, so this likely arose from a read error. The V and J genes are TRBV7-2 and TRBJ1-2; no reliable D call. This CDR3 is built from 12 residues. Germline V gene lookup returns CDR1 SGHTA and CDR2 FQGNSA. Here the CDR3 DNA reads TGTGCCAGCAGCTTATCCGGCTATAGCTACACCTTC. Translated, it gives CASSLSGYSYTF.

Comments on this clone: One junction end does not reproduce the germline sequence, and a read error may be involved. This rearrangement joins TRBV27 to TRBJ1-3; no reliable D call. This CDR3 spans 13 amino acids. The germline CDR1 and CDR2 sequences are MNHEY and SMNVEV (reference sequence). The CDR3: CASSTISGNTVYF. Written as DNA, the CDR3 is TGTGCCAGCAGTACAATCTCTGGAAACACCGTATATTTT.

The chain has TRBV29-1 and TRBJ1-2, with 8 bases lining up with TRBD1. Trimming took 4 bases from V and 2 from J; bases not matched to a gene: 6. The CDR3 is 14 amino acids. The germline gives CDR1 SQVTM, CDR2 ANQGSEA. The CDR3 loop reads CSVVIAGGNYGYTF. CDR3 sequence (DNA): TGCAGCGTTGTGATTGCAGGGGGCAACTATGGCTACACCTTC.

This clone was picked up a small number of times. The rearrangement links TRBV6-1 to TRBJ2-7; D is uncertain. This CDR3 region has 12 residues. Trimming took 8 bases from V and 4 from J, leaving 12 bases between them. CDR1 MNHNS and CDR2 SASEGT come from the germline V gene. This CDR3 reads CASGYSGYEQYF. In DNA, the CDR3 is TGTGCCAGCGGGTACAGTGGGTACGAGCAGTACTTC.

The rearrangement links TRBV4-3 to TRBJ1-3; D call uncertain. V lost 0 bases, J lost 0 bases, and 6 bases lay in between. The CDR3 extends over 15 amino acids. Germline V gene sequence: CDR1 LGHNA, CDR2 YSLEER. The CDR3 is CASSQDVFSGNTIYF. The CDR3 coding sequence is TGCGCCAGCAGCCAAGATGTGTTCTCTGGAAACACCATATATTTT.

The chain uses TRBV6-4 and TRBJ2-1; D is unresolved. V lost 4 bases to trimming and J lost 9 bases, with 7 bases between them. The CDR3 loop spans 11 amino acids. Per germline, CDR1 MRHNA and CDR2 SNTAGT. The CDR3 sequence: CASSGTGEQFF. Here the CDR3 DNA reads TGTGCCAGCAGTGGGACCGGTGAGCAGTTCTTC.

The V call is TRBV19, the J call TRBJ2-1; unclear D gene. V lost 3 bases and J 6 bases, leaving 6 bases between the germline ends. The CDR3 totals 12 residues. The germline CDR1 and CDR2 sequences are LNHDA and SQIVND (reference sequence). CDR3 loop: CASSMRFNEQFF. The DNA of the CDR3 is TGTGCCAGTAGTATGCGTTTCAATGAGCAGTTCTTC.

The V and J genes are TRBV28 and TRBJ1-5; TRBD1 matches 9 bases. Germline CDR1 and CDR2: MDHEN and SYDVKM. V lost 4 bases, J lost 8 bases, and 9 bases stayed unmatched. The length of the CDR3 is 15 residues. The CDR3 loop is CASSSPGQGLKPQHF. In nucleotides, the CDR3 is TGTGCCAGCAGTTCTCCGGGACAGGGCTTAAAGCCCCAGCATTTT.

The genes are TRBV7-6 and TRBJ2-7, with D hard to call. CDR1 is SGHVS and CDR2 is FNYEAQ in the germline V gene. Trimming pared 2 bases from V and 0 bases from J, leaving 8 bases between. This CDR3 comprises 14 residues. The CDR3 DNA reads as TGTGCCAGCAGCTTATTGTCCAACTCCTACGAGCAGTACTTC. The encoded protein is CASSLLSNSYEQYF.

The chain links TRBV10-2 to TRBJ1-3, with TRBD1 matching 7 bases. The CDR3 length is 15 residues. Per the germline V gene, CDR1 is WSHSY and CDR2 is SAAADI. V shed 0 bases and J 4 bases; nucleotides not matched to a gene: 3. Written as DNA, the CDR3 is TGCGCCAGCAGTGAGTCGAGGACAGGAGGAAACACCATATATTTT. Translation: CASSESRTGGNTIYF.